The rows below give T cell receptor beta chains drawn from one sample of a study of blood T cell repertoires in COVID-19. Produced via immunoSEQ multiplex PCR; TCRdb's table is partial and in-frame only. The sample contains fewer than 75,000 clones, 85% to 90% of which appear only once. Sequencing was done on a sample of peripheral blood. Receptors were obtained from a man in his sixties with acute or convalescent COVID-19. Both conserved end residues are part of each CDR3. Each record gives: V gene, D gene, CDR3 length, clone size, J gene, CDR3 DNA, CDR3 protein. A D gene is named only where the DNA matches it firmly. The listing skips clone size in some rows; elsewhere it reads once, few, many or a size class.

TRBV5-1	TRBD1	15	-	TRBJ1-1	TGCGCCAGCAGCTACCGGGACAGGGTGCTAACTGAAGCTTTCTTT	CASSYRDRVLTEAFF
TRBV11-2	TRBD1	17	-	TRBJ1-4	TGTGCCAGCAGCCAAGGGACAGGGGGGAAGCTAAATGAAAAACTGTTTTTT	CASSQGTGGKLNEKLFF
TRBV6-5	TRBD1	14	-	TRBJ2-7	TGTGCCAGCAGGAAAACGACAGGGGCCTACGAGCAGTACTTC	CASRKTTGAYEQYF
TRBV15	-	13	-	TRBJ2-5	TGTGCCACCAGCAGAGGTGGCTGGGAGACCCAGTACTTC	CATSRGGWETQYF
TRBV19	-	14	-	TRBJ2-3	TGTGCCAGCGGGGCGGGGTCGAGCACAGATACGCAGTATTTT	CASGAGSSTDTQYF
TRBV6-6	-	15	-	TRBJ1-2	TGTGCCAGCTCGCGGTTGGGGGGACCGAACTATGGCTACACCTTC	CASSRLGGPNYGYTF
TRBV27	TRBD1	14	-	TRBJ1-1	TGTGCCAGCAGTTTTCAGGGGGCTCGGACTGAAGCTTTCTTT	CASSFQGARTEAFF
TRBV5-1	TRBD2	15	-	TRBJ2-3	TGCGCCAGCAGCTTAGCGGGGGGGCCCACAGATACGCAGTATTTT	CASSLAGGPTDTQYF
TRBV9	-	15	once	TRBJ1-3	TGTGCCAGCAGCGCCCGCGGTTTATCTGGAAACACCATATATTTT	CASSARGLSGNTIYF
TRBV30	-	14	-	TRBJ2-5	TGTGCCTGGAGTTCACTTCAGGGGGGTGAGACCCAGTACTTC	CAWSSLQGGETQYF
TRBV30	-	12	-	TRBJ2-3	TGTGCCTGGACGGGGAGTTCTAATACGCAGTATTTT	CAWTGSSNTQYF
TRBV2	-	17	-	TRBJ1-4	TGTGCCAGCAGTGAAACGGGACATCCCCAGGCTAATGAAAAACTGTTTTTT	CASSETGHPQANEKLFF
TRBV29-1	TRBD1	13	-	TRBJ2-4	TGCAGCGTTGGGGGACAGGGGGCCGACATTCAGTACTTC	CSVGGQGADIQYF
TRBV3-1/TRBV3-2	-	16	-	TRBJ2-1	TGTGCCAGCAGCCAACGTGGGGGGAGCTCCTACAATGAGCAGTTCTTC	CASSQRGGSSYNEQFF
TRBV5-1	TRBD1	15	-	TRBJ1-4	TGCGCCAGCAGCCCACTCCCAGGGGGTAATGAAAAACTGTTTTTT	CASSPLPGGNEKLFF
TRBV5-8	-	16	-	TRBJ1-5	TGTGCCAGCAGCGCAAAAAGTGGGGCGGGCAATCAGCCCCAGCATTTT	CASSAKSGAGNQPQHF
TRBV7-8	TRBD2	15	-	TRBJ2-7	TGTGCCAGCAGCTTAGGCAGCGGGGCCTCCTACGAGCAGTACTTC	CASSLGSGASYEQYF
TRBV5-1	-	13	-	TRBJ2-7	TGCGCCAGCAGCTCCCCGGGGACTGATGAGCAGTACTTC	CASSSPGTDEQYF
TRBV6-5	-	15	few	TRBJ2-6	TGTGCCAGCTTAGCAGGGCCCCTTGGGGCCAACGTCCTGACTTTC	CASLAGPLGANVLTF
TRBV18	TRBD1	16	-	TRBJ1-5	TGTGCCAGCTCACCCCGGACAGGGGATAGCAATCAGCCCCAGCATTTT	CASSPRTGDSNQPQHF
TRBV27	-	13	-	TRBJ1-2	TGTGCCAGCAGTTTGGCCGCTAACTATGGCTACACCTTC	CASSLAANYGYTF
TRBV24-1	-	16	-	TRBJ1-6	TGTGCCACCAGGAAACACAGGAAAACCTATAATTCACCCCTCCACTTT	CATRKHRKTYNSPLHF
TRBV5-4	-	12	-	TRBJ1-1	TGTGCCAGCAGCCCGCAGGGCACTGAAGCTTTCTTT	CASSPQGTEAFF
TRBV27	TRBD1	17	-	TRBJ2-1	TGTGCCAGCAGTTCAGTCGTGGGACAGGGGGCTTTGAATGAGCAGTTCTTC	CASSSVVGQGALNEQFF
TRBV11-2	-	16	-	TRBJ2-5	TGTGCCAGCAGCTTAGGGGAGGACTACGCACAAGAGACCCAGTACTTC	CASSLGEDYAQETQYF
TRBV27	TRBD1	13	-	TRBJ1-6	TGTGCCAGCCGACAGGGGTTAAATTCACCCCTCCACTTT	CASRQGLNSPLHF
TRBV27	-	16	-	TRBJ1-2	TGTGCCAGCAGTTTTCTACAGGGATCGGATTCCTATGGCTACACCTTC	CASSFLQGSDSYGYTF
TRBV29-1	-	13	-	TRBJ2-3	TGCAGCGTTGAAGCGGGGGGCACAGATACGCAGTATTTT	CSVEAGGTDTQYF
TRBV29-1	-	15	-	TRBJ1-2	TGCAGCGTTGAAGATCAGGGGCAGGTTACTTATGGCTACACCTTC	CSVEDQGQVTYGYTF
TRBV7-9	-	16	-	TRBJ2-1	TGTGCCAGCAGCTTAGAGCGAGGGTTCCCGCTGAATGAGCAGTTCTTC	CASSLERGFPLNEQFF
TRBV7-2	-	14	-	TRBJ1-2	TGTGCCAGCAGCTTAGCTAAGGGGTCCTATGGCTACACCTTC	CASSLAKGSYGYTF
TRBV19	-	13	-	TRBJ1-1	TGTGCCAGTAGTATACGGGACACCCTGGGGGCTTTCTTT	CASSIRDTLGAFF
TRBV6-1	-	15	-	TRBJ1-6	TGTGCCAGCAGTGAGGTGTGGGGAGGGGATTCACCCCTCCACTTT	CASSEVWGGDSPLHF
TRBV10-3	-	14	-	TRBJ2-1	TGTGCCATCAGTGAGTCGACTGAATCGAGTGAGCAGTTCTTC	CAISESTESSEQFF
TRBV5-1	-	13	once	TRBJ2-7	TGCGCCAGCAGCCGTTCTGGCGGCCACGAGCAGTACTTC	CASSRSGGHEQYF
TRBV6-5	TRBD1	13	once	TRBJ1-4	TGTGCCAGCAGTAGTGGACAGGGTGAAAAACTGTTTTTT	CASSSGQGEKLFF
TRBV9	TRBD1	15	-	TRBJ2-3	TGTGCCAGCAGCCCCCGGACAGGGAGCACAGATACGCAGTATTTT	CASSPRTGSTDTQYF
TRBV11-2	-	16	few	TRBJ1-5	TGTGCCAGCAGCCCGGGGTCCCCTTATAGCAATCAGCCCCAGCATTTT	CASSPGSPYSNQPQHF
TRBV2	-	15	-	TRBJ1-4	TGTGCCAGCAGTGTCGGTTATCTGAGTAATGAAAAACTGTTTTTT	CASSVGYLSNEKLFF
TRBV5-1	-	15	-	TRBJ2-1	TGCGCCAGCAGCTTGACTAAAAGCCCCTACAATGAGCAGTTCTTC	CASSLTKSPYNEQFF
TRBV3-1/TRBV3-2	-	12	once	TRBJ2-7	TGTGCCAGCAGCCAAGATGAGGGTTCTTGGAACTTC	CASSQDEGSWNF
TRBV6-2/TRBV6-3	-	12	-	TRBJ2-3	TGTGCCAGCAGTTACCCCCAAGATACGCAGTATTTT	CASSYPQDTQYF
TRBV19	-	14	-	TRBJ1-2	TGTGCCAGTAGTATAGATCGCGGGCGCCGAGGCTACACCTTC	CASSIDRGRRGYTF
TRBV18	-	14	once	TRBJ2-2	TGTGCCAGCTCACCGGACAGCTTCACCGGGGAGCTGTTTTTT	CASSPDSFTGELFF
TRBV20-1	-	11	-	TRBJ1-4	TGCAGTGCCGCTACCCTAGAAAAACTGTTTTTT	CSAATLEKLFF
TRBV2	-	14	once	TRBJ1-6	TGTGCCAGCAGGGAGGGCAGGAAAAATTCACCCCTCCACTTT	CASREGRKNSPLHF
TRBV27	TRBD1	13	-	TRBJ1-1	TGTGCCAGCAGTCTCGCAGGGGGCATTGAAGCTTTCTTT	CASSLAGGIEAFF
TRBV24-1	TRBD1	14	-	TRBJ1-2	TGTGCCACCAGTGAGGGACAGGGGGAGGTTGGCTACACCTTC	CATSEGQGEVGYTF
TRBV5-1	-	13	-	TRBJ2-3	TGCGCCAGCAGCCCAGTTACCACAGATACGCAGTATTTT	CASSPVTTDTQYF
TRBV3-1/TRBV3-2	-	14	once	TRBJ2-5	TGTGCCAGCAGCCAAGATTGGGGGGAAGAGACCCAGTACTTC	CASSQDWGEETQYF
TRBV19	-	14	-	TRBJ1-2	TGTGCCAGTAGACTACAGGGTCGGGATGATGGCTACACCTTC	CASRLQGRDDGYTF
TRBV7-2	-	15	-	TRBJ1-2	TGTGCCAGCAGCTTAGTGGGCCAGGGATTCTATGGCTACACCTTC	CASSLVGQGFYGYTF
TRBV12-5	-	12	-	TRBJ1-4	TGTGCTAGTAGTGGGGCCGAGGAAAAACTGTTTTTT	CASSGAEEKLFF